This record covers a single TCR beta chain. The target antigen is unknown. The entry originates in a study of cytomegalovirus exposure and HLA in healthy donors. Study-wide findings and caveats: Trimming of TCR beta V- and J-genes showed a link, identified in a later analysis, to a missense DCLRE1C variant. Near-uniform donor sequencing depth was presumed by presence/absence analyses. In a later analysis, DRB1 alleles had the most associated TCRs; HLA-C alleles the fewest.

Per the germline V gene, CDR1 is SGHRS and CDR2 is YFSETQ. The junction had 6 bases not matched to a gene; V was cut back by 2 bases and J by 7 bases. This CDR3 is built from 15 residues. Use of 60 Vbeta and 13 Jbeta primers characterized the PCR. Assay: immunoSEQ multiplex PCR; the TCRdb copy retains only in-frame clones and omits some. The profile covers 120,000 or so clones, with less than 85% appearing a single time and about 8.9% taken by the ten largest. The sample consisted of PBMCs. The chain recombines TRBV5-1 with TRBJ1-6; 7 bases match TRBD1. The receptor comes from a young man in good health and CMV-seropositive. The CDR3 protein is CASSFDRVGNSPLHF. DNA of the CDR3: TGCGCCAGCAGCTTCGACAGGGTTGGGAATTCACCCCTCCACTTT.